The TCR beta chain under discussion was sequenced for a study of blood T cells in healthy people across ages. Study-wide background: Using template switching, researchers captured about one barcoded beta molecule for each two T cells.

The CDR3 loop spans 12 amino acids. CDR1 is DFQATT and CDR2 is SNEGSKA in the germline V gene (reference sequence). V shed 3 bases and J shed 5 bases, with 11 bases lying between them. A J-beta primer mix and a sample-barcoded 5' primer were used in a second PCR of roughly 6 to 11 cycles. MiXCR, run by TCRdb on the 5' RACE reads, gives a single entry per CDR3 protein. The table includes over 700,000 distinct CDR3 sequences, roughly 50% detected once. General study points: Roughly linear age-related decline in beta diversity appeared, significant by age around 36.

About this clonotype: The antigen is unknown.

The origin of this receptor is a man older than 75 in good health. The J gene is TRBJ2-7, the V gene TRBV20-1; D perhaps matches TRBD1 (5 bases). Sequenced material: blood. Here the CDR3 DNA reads TGCAGTGCTAGGGGGCAGAAGGACGAGCAGTACTTC. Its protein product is CSARGQKDEQYF.